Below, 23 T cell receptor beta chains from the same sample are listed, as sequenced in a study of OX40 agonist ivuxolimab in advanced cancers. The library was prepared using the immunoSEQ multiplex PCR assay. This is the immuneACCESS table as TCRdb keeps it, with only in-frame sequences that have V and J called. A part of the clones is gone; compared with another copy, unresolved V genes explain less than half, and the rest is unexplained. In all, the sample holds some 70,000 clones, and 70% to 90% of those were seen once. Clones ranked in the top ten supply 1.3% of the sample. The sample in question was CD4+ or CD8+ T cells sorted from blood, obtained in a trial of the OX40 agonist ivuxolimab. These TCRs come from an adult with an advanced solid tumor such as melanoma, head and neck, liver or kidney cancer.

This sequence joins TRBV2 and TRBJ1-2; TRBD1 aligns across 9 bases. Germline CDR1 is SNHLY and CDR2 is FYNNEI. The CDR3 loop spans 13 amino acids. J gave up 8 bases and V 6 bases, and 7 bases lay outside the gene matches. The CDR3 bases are TGTGCCAGCAGGGCGGGACAGGGTTTCGGCTACACCTTC. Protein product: CASRAGQGFGYTF.

CDR3 sequence (DNA): TGTGCCAGCAGCCTACAGGGTTTTGTAGAGACCCAGTACTTC. It encodes CASSLQGFVETQYF. The chain uses TRBV7-8 and TRBJ2-5, with D possibly being TRBD1 (6 bases). Trimming removed 5 bases at V and 4 bases at J, with 14 bases between. The germline CDR1 and CDR2 sequences are SGHVS and FQNEAQ. The CDR3 totals 14 residues. The full variable domain, in which reference TRBV7-8 and TRBJ2-5 provide the parts outside the CDR3, is GAGVSQSPRYKVAKRGQDVALRCDPISGHVSLFWYQQALGQGPEFLTYFQNEAQLDKSGLPSDRFFAERPEGSVSTLKIQRTQQEDSAVYLCASSLQGFVETQYFGPGTRLLVL.

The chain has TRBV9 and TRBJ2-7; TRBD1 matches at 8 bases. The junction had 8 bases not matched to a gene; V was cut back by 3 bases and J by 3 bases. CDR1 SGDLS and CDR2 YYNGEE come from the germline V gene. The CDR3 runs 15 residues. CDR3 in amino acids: CASSAGDRRFYEQYF. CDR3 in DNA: TGTGCCAGCAGCGCCGGGGACAGGAGATTCTACGAGCAGTACTTC.

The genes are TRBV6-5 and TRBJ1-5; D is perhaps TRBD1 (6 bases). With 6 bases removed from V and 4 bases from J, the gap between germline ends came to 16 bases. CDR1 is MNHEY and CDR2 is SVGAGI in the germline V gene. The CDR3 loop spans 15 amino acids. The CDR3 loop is CASRRRTALNQPQHF. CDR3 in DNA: TGTGCCAGCAGACGAAGGACAGCGTTAAATCAGCCCCAGCATTTT.

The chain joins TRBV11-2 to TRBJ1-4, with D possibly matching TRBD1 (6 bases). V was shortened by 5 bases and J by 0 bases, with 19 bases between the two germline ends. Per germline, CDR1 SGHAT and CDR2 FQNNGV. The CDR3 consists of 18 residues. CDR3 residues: CASSMTGPPGATNEKLFF. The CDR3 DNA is TGTGCCAGCAGCATGACAGGCCCTCCCGGAGCAACTAATGAAAAACTGTTTTTT.

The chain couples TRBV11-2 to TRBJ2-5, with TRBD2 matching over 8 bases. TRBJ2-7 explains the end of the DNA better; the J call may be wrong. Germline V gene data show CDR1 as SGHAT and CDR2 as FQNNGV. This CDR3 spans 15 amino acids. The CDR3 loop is CASSLGSGGAYEQYF. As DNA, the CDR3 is TGTGCCAGCAGCTTAGGAAGCGGGGGAGCCTACGAGCAGTACTTC.

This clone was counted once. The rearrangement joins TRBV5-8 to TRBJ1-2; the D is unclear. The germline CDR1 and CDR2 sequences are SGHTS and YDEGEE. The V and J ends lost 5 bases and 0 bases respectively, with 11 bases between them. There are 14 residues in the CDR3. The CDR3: CASSTGRSNYGYTF. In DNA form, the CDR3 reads TGTGCCAGCAGTACCGGACGCTCTAACTATGGCTACACCTTC.

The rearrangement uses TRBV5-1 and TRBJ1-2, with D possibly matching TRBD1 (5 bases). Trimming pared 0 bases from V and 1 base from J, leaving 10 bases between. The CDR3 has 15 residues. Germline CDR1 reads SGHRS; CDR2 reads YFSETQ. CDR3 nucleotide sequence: TGCGCCAGCAGCTTGGGGGGACGGGGTAACTATGGCTACACCTTC. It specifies CASSLGGRGNYGYTF.

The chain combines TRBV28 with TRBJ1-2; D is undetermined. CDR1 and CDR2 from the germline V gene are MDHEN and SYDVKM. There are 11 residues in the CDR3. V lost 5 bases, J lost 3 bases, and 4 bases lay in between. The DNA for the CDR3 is TGTGCCAGCAGTACACACTATGGCTACACCTTC. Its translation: CASSTHYGYTF.

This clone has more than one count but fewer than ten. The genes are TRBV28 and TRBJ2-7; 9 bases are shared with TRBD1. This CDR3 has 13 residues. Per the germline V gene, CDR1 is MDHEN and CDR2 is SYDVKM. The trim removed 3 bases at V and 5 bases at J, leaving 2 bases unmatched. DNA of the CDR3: TGTGCCAGCAGTTTTAGACAGGGGGACGAGCAGTACTTC. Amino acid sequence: CASSFRQGDEQYF.

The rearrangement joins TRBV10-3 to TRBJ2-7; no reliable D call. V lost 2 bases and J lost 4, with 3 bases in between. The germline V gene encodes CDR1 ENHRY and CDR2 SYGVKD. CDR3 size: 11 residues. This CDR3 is CAISERYEQYF. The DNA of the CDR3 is TGTGCCATCAGTGAGAGGTACGAGCAGTACTTC.

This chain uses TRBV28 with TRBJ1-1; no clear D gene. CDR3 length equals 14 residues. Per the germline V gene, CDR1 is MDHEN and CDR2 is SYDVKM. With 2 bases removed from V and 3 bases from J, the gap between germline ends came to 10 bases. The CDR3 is CASSLGERHTEAFF. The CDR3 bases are TGTGCCAGCAGTTTAGGCGAGCGTCACACTGAAGCTTTCTTT.

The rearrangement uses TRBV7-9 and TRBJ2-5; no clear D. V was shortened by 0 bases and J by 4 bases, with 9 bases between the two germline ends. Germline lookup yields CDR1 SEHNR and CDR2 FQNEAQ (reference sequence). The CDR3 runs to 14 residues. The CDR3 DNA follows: TGTGCCAGCAGCTTAGCGGTACAGAGAGAGACCCAGTACTTC. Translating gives CASSLAVQRETQYF.

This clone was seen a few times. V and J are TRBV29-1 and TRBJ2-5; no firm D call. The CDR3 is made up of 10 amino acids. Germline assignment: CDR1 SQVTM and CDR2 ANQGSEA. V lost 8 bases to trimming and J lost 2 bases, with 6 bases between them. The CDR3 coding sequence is TGCAGCTTCCTGCAAGAGACCCAGTACTTC. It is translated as CSFLQETQYF.

CDR3 nucleotides: TGTGCCAGCAGTTCGTCTTCCGTCCGGACAGGGAGAAAGACCCAGTACTTC. It codes for CASSSSSVRTGRKTQYF. The chain carries TRBV28 and TRBJ2-5; the match to TRBD1 covers 8 bases. Germline-derived CDR1 and CDR2 are MDHEN and SYDVKM. Trimming removed 4 bases from V and 6 bases from J; junction bases left unmatched: 16. There are 17 residues in the CDR3.

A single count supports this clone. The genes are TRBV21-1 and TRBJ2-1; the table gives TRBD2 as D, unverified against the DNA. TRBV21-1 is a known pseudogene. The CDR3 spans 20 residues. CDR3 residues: CASSKAKWTGRDSPHNEQFF. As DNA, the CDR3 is TGTGCCAGCAGCAAGGCTAAGTGGACCGGCAGGGACTCCCCCCACAATGAGCAGTTCTTC.

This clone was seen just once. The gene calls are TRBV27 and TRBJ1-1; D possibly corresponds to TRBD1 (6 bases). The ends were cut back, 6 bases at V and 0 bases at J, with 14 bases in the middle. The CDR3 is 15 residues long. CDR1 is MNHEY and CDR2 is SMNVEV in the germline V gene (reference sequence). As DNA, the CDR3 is TGTGCCAGCAGCCGTTACAGGGAGTTGAACACTGAAGCTTTCTTT. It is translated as CASSRYRELNTEAFF.

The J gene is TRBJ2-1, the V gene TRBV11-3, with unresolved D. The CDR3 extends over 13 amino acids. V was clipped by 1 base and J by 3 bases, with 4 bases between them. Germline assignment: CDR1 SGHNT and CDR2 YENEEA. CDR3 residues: CASSLGRYNEQFF. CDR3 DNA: TGTGCCAGCAGCTTAGGACGCTACAATGAGCAGTTCTTC. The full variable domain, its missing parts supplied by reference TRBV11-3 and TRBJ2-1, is EAGVVQSPRYKIIEKKQPVAFWCNPISGHNTLYWYLQNLGQGPELLIRYENEEAVDDSQLPKDRFSAERLKGVDSTLKIQPAELGDSAVYLCASSLGRYNEQFFGPGTRLTVL.

The CDR3 region is CSHNQGAGETQYF. Written as DNA, the CDR3 is TGCAGCCATAACCAGGGGGCAGGGGAGACCCAGTACTTC. The chain has TRBV29-1 and TRBJ2-5, with 8 bases matching TRBD1. This CDR3 is 13 amino acids long. CDR1 SQVTM and CDR2 ANQGSEA come from the germline V gene. The ends lost 8 bases at V and 5 bases at J; junction bases unmatched: 10. Full variable domain (missing parts from reference TRBV29-1 and TRBJ2-5): SAVISQKPSRDICQRGTSLTIQCQVDSQVTMMFWYRQQPGQSLTLIATANQGSEATYESGFVIDKFPISRPNLTFSTLTVSNMSPEDSSIYLCSHNQGAGETQYFGPGTRLLVL.

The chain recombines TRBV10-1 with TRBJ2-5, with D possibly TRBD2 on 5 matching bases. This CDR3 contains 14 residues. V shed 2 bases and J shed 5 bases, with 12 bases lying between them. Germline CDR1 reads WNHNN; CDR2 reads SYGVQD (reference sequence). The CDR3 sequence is CASSERAGRETQYF. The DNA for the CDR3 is TGCGCCAGCAGTGAGAGGGCGGGCCGGGAGACCCAGTACTTC.

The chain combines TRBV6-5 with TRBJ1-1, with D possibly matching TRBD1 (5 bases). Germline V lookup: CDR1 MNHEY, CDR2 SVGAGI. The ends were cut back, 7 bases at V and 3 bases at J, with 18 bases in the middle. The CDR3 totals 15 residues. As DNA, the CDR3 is TGTGCCAGCATTAGGGATAGGGGAATGTACACTGAAGCTTTCTTT. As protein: CASIRDRGMYTEAFF.

DNA of the CDR3: TGTGCCAGCAGCAGGACGGACAGAGGGCCTCTCTGGGCCAACGTCCTGACTTTC. Protein: CASSRTDRGPLWANVLTF. V and J are TRBV5-6 and TRBJ2-6, with D perhaps matching TRBD1 (6 bases). Trimming removed 4 bases at V and 5 bases at J, with 22 bases between. The CDR3 sequence is 18 residues long. Germline V gene lookup returns CDR1 SGHDT and CDR2 YYEEEE.

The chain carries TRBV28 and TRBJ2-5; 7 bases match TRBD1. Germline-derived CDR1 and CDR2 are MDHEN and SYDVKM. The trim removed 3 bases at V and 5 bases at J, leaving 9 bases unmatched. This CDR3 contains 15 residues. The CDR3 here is CASSLTGPAMETQYF. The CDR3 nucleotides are TGTGCCAGCAGTTTGACAGGGCCGGCGATGGAGACCCAGTACTTC.